This TCR beta chain was captured in a study of T-cell memory formation after mild COVID-19. As for the study in general: Clusters were largely donor specific. Study-wide points: Day 15 to 85 contracting clones showed balanced CD4/CD8; later expanders leaned CD4+.

Comments on this clonotype: The antigen remains undetermined.

J lost 3 bases, V lost 2 bases, and 10 bases had no gene match. The germline V gene encodes CDR1 PRHDT and CDR2 FYEKMQ (reference sequence). The CDR3 extends over 19 amino acids. A single record per CDR3 protein comes from TCRdb applying MiXCR to the 5' RACE reads. This table holds 80,000 to 90,000 distinct CDR3 sequences, approximately 25% found once. Sequenced material: PBMCs or a T cell subset sorted from them (not recorded which). V and J are TRBV13 and TRBJ2-3; 14 bases agree with TRBD2. The TCR sequence derives from a man aged 18 to 35 who had mild COVID-19 (a few samples of this study predate the infection). Cell type and time point are not known. The CDR3 nucleotides read TGTGCCAGCAGCTTAAGTCCGACTAGCGGGGGGGAGAGGACAGATACGCAGTATTTT. Translating gives CASSLSPTSGGERTDTQYF.